The 12 T cell receptor beta chains below come from one sample, sequenced in a study of cytomegalovirus exposure and HLA in healthy donors. PCR employed 60 Vbeta and 13 Jbeta primers. Profiled with immunoSEQ multiplex PCR; TCRdb holds only in-frame clones, not every one. The data show about 130,000 clones, and the top ten clones hold about 2.1%. Material for sequencing was PBMCs. These receptors came from a woman aged 55 to 70 in good health and CMV-seronegative.

The chain links TRBV7-2 to TRBJ2-7; tentatively, D is TRBD2 (5 bases). The ends were cut back, 5 bases at V and 9 bases at J, with 14 bases in the middle. Germline CDR1 is SGHTA and CDR2 is FQGNSA. The length of the CDR3 is 12 residues. CDR3 sequence reads: CASSLGIRGQYF. CDR3 DNA sequence: TGTGCCAGCAGCCTGGGCATTCGGGGGCAGTACTTC.

This sequence joins TRBV4-2 and TRBJ1-4; a possible D gene is TRBD1 (6 bases). The CDR3 extends over 14 amino acids. Germline lookup yields CDR1 LGHNA and CDR2 YNFKEQ. The germline V and J ends were trimmed by 4 bases and 3 bases, with 9 bases remaining between them. DNA of the CDR3: TGTGCCAGCAGCCCGGACAGAGCTAATGAAAAACTGTTTTTT. This translates into CASSPDRANEKLFF.

The V call is TRBV28, the J call TRBJ1-5; D perhaps matches TRBD1 (6 bases). This CDR3 contains 14 residues. Trimming stripped 4 bases from V and 6 bases from J, with 13 bases between. Germline V CDR1 and CDR2: MDHEN, SYDVKM. The CDR3 reads CASSYGTRTQPQHF. CDR3 DNA: TGTGCCAGCAGTTATGGGACAAGGACTCAGCCCCAGCATTTT.

The V gene is TRBV6-5, the J gene TRBJ2-7; perhaps TRBD2 as D (5 bases). The V end lost 0 bases, the J end lost 6 bases, and 18 bases lay between the germline ends. Germline CDR1 reads MNHEY; CDR2 reads SVGAGI. The CDR3 is made up of 16 amino acids. The CDR3 is CASSYSVGVSMFEQYF. The CDR3 nucleotides read TGTGCCAGCAGTTACTCCGTGGGAGTGAGCATGTTCGAGCAGTACTTC.

The chain couples TRBV28 to TRBJ1-5, with TRBD1 matching 8 bases. The germline gives CDR1 MDHEN, CDR2 SYDVKM. This CDR3 spans 15 amino acids. V lost 8 bases to trimming and J lost 4 bases; unmatched junction nucleotides: 10. The CDR3 is CASGSGGAGNQPQHF. The CDR3, as DNA: TGTGCCAGCGGGTCAGGGGGCGCGGGGAATCAGCCCCAGCATTTT. Using reference TRBV28 and TRBJ1-5 for the parts outside the CDR3, the full variable domain is DVKVTQSSRYLVKRTGEKVFLECVQDMDHENMFWYRQDPGLGLRLIYFSYDVKMKEKGDIPEGYSVSREKKERFSLILESASTNQTSMYLCASGSGGAGNQPQHFGDGTRLSIL.

This chain links TRBV5-1 with TRBJ2-3; 13 nucleotides line up with TRBD2. Per the germline V gene, CDR1 is SGHRS and CDR2 is YFSETQ. The CDR3 runs 16 residues. V dropped 3 bases and J dropped 6; count of bases not matched to a gene: 7. The CDR3 reads CASSSAGLAGSDTQYF. CDR3 in DNA: TGCGCCAGCAGCTCCGCGGGACTAGCGGGGTCTGATACGCAGTATTTT.

This chain links TRBV6-5 with TRBJ1-1; D remains unclear. The CDR3 covers 12 residues. Germline V gives CDR1 MNHEY, CDR2 SVGAGI. The V and J ends lost 5 bases and 6 bases respectively, with 10 bases between them. CDR3 sequence (DNA): TGTGCCAGCAGTCGGGTCGGATCTGAAGCTTTCTTT. Translating gives CASSRVGSEAFF.

This sequence joins TRBV7-8 and TRBJ1-5, with D possibly being TRBD1 (5 bases). The V end was cut by 1 base, the J end by 7 bases, with 14 bases between. The CDR3 consists of 15 residues. In germline, CDR1 is SGHVS, CDR2 FQNEAQ. CDR3 sequence (DNA): TGTGCCAGCAGCTTAGTGGGGGGGGGAGGGCAGCCCCAGCATTTT. Translation gives CASSLVGGGGQPQHF. Looking up the rest from reference TRBV7-8 and TRBJ1-5 gives the full variable domain: GAGVSQSPRYKVAKRGQDVALRCDPISGHVSLFWYQQALGQGPEFLTYFQNEAQLDKSGLPSDRFFAERPEGSVSTLKIQRTQQEDSAVYLCASSLVGGGGQPQHFGDGTRLSIL.

The chain joins TRBV11-2 to TRBJ2-3, with 8 bases matching TRBD2. CDR3 length: 16 amino acids. CDR1 is SGHAT and CDR2 is FQNNGV in the germline V gene. With V trimmed by 5 bases and J by 4 bases, 11 bases remained unmatched. The CDR3 region has the DNA TGTGCCAGCAGCCTATACTCGGGACTAGAAGCAGATACGCAGTATTTT. Translating it yields CASSLYSGLEADTQYF.

V gene TRBV2 combines with J gene TRBJ2-7, with D tentatively TRBD1 (5 bases). Trimming took 4 bases from V and 0 from J, leaving 16 bases between them. Germline-derived CDR1 and CDR2 are SNHLY and FYNNEI. The CDR3 loop spans 16 amino acids. CDR3 protein: CASSAILGAGSYEQYF. The DNA for the CDR3 is TGTGCCAGCAGTGCGATTCTAGGGGCCGGCTCCTACGAGCAGTACTTC.

V is TRBV10-1 and J is TRBJ2-2; weak D call: TRBD2 (5 bases). Trimming pared 2 bases from V and 5 bases from J, leaving 12 bases between. Germline CDR1 WNHNN, CDR2 SYGVQD (reference sequence). The CDR3 is 15 residues long. In DNA, the CDR3 is TGCGCCAGCAGTGAGGATGGGAGTTGGACCGGGGAGCTGTTTTTT. This codes for CASSEDGSWTGELFF.

The chain joins TRBV7-9 to TRBJ2-1, with 10 bases identical to TRBD1. Per germline, CDR1 SEHNR and CDR2 FQNEAQ (reference sequence). The CDR3 consists of 15 residues. V shed 5 bases and J 6 bases; nucleotides not matched to a gene: 7. CDR3 coding DNA: TGTGCCAGCAGCGCAGGACAGGGGGACGTCAATGAGCAGTTCTTC. As protein: CASSAGQGDVNEQFF.